This TCR beta chain was captured in a study of blood T cell repertoires in COVID-19. Study details: The United States, Italy and Spain supplied acute and convalescent COVID-19 samples. Sources were T cells, B-cell-depleted T cells, or PBMCs; the material itself was cDNA or gDNA.

Original processing notes: Scientists estimated how many nucleated cells there were by amplifying reference gene primers. The data were produced by immunoSEQ multiplex PCR, yet TCRdb's version contains in-frame clones alone and is incomplete. Clonal size and the V and J genes are those of that table, whereas D and trimming came from the DNA. The top ten hold 4% to 6% of the sample, which has approximately 260,000 clones, around 82% seen once. The sequence was obtained from a woman older than 75 with active or convalescent COVID-19. Source material: peripheral blood.

The CDR3 is CASSVATGGPLSEQYF. In DNA form, the CDR3 reads TGTGCCAGCAGCGTAGCAACGGGAGGGCCATTGAGCGAGCAGTACTTC. The chain couples TRBV9 to TRBJ2-7, with TRBD2 matching over 8 bases. CDR1 is SGDLS and CDR2 is YYNGEE in the germline V gene. With 0 bases clipped from V and 6 bases from J, the junction kept 11 bases outside the gene matches. The CDR3 loop spans 16 amino acids.